The entry that follows covers one T cell receptor beta chain sequence. What it recognizes is unknown. The CDR3 consists of 15 residues. The germline V gene has CDR1 MGHRA and CDR2 YSYEKL. Carrying UMI labels, the TRB cDNA libraries were prepared through 5' RACE. Using the 5' RACE reads, TCRdb records one entry per CDR3 protein without DNA. The sample holds approximately 83,000 distinct CDR3 sequences. The source of the sample is a study of CXCR3-negative and CXCR3-positive naive CD8 T cells. Looking at the study overall: There were 140 million or so TRB reads altogether, and each library had about 1.5 +/- 0.3 million of them. Whole-study results and caveats: Much lower diversity was found in memory CD8+ cells, while both naive subsets had comparably high diversity.

The V call is TRBV4-1, the J call TRBJ1-2. Sequencing input: naive CXCR3- CD8+ T cells from blood. The subset here: CD45RO-CCR7+CD27+CD95- naive CD8+ T cells lacking CXCR3 (TNR3-). The sequence was obtained from a human donor in good health. Some clones in this sample may be carry-over from other donors' samples. Here the CDR3 reads CASSPRTDINYGYTF.